The 16 T cell receptor beta chains below were found in one sample sequenced in a study of early T cells in non-severe SARS-CoV-2 infection. TCRdb used MiXCR to reprocess the 5' RACE reads, holding one entry per CDR3 protein. The top ten hold 11% of the sample, which has approximately 83,000 distinct CDR3 sequences, around 15% seen once. Source material: whole blood. The receptor source for this set is an adult who was a healthcare worker with PCR-confirmed SARS-CoV-2 infection or an uninfected control (not recorded which).

There are a few counts of this clonotype. The chain joins TRBV11-3 to TRBJ2-3; the D gene is possibly TRBD1 (5 bases). The CDR3 is 14 residues long. CDR1 is SGHNT and CDR2 is YENEEA in the germline V gene. V was trimmed by 5 bases and J by 0 bases, leaving 9 bases between them. The CDR3 region has the DNA TGTGCCAGCAGCAGGGGAACTAGCACAGATACGCAGTATTTT. Translating gives CASSRGTSTDTQYF. The full variable domain, with the rest looked up from reference TRBV11-3 and TRBJ2-3, is EAGVVQSPRYKIIEKKQPVAFWCNPISGHNTLYWYLQNLGQGPELLIRYENEEAVDDSQLPKDRFSAERLKGVDSTLKIQPAELGDSAVYLCASSRGTSTDTQYFGPGTRLTVL.

The chain couples TRBV5-5 to TRBJ2-5; the match to TRBD2 covers 9 bases. Trimming at V came to 3 bases and at J to 5 bases, leaving 5 bases not matched to a gene. The length of the CDR3 is 14 residues. Germline CDR1 SGHKS, CDR2 YYEKEE (reference sequence). This CDR3 is CASSSLAGMETQYF. The CDR3 bases are TGTGCCAGCAGCTCGCTAGCGGGGATGGAGACCCAGTACTTC.

V gene TRBV20-1 combines with J gene TRBJ1-5; D might be TRBD1 (5 bases). Germline V gene lookup returns CDR1 DFQATT and CDR2 SNEGSKA (reference sequence). CDR3 length: 13 residues. V lost 1 base, J lost 3 bases, and 7 bases lay in between. This CDR3 is CSARGQPNQPQHF. CDR3 coding DNA: TGCAGTGCTAGAGGACAGCCCAATCAGCCCCAGCATTTT.

The gene calls are TRBV4-3 and TRBJ1-4; D remains ambiguous. Trimming stripped 1 base from V and 0 bases from J, with 9 bases between. Per the germline V gene, CDR1 is LGHNA and CDR2 is YSLEER. The CDR3 totals 16 residues. The CDR3 region is CASSQVQPSTNEKLFF. The CDR3 region has the DNA TGCGCCAGCAGCCAAGTACAACCCTCAACTAATGAAAAACTGTTTTTT.

This clonotype was picked up many times. The chain recombines TRBV7-9 with TRBJ1-2; perhaps TRBD1 as D (5 bases). The V gene lost 2 bases and the J gene lost 8 bases, with 15 bases spanning the gap. Germline CDR1 and CDR2: SEHNR and FQNEAQ (reference sequence). The CDR3 contains 14 residues. The CDR3 coding sequence is TGTGCCAGCAGCTTAAGTGGTCAGGGAGGAGGCTACACCTTC. Translation gives CASSLSGQGGGYTF.

This clonotype has only a few counts. The CDR3 is CASSWNRERRRGHTEAFF. The CDR3 DNA follows: TGTGCCAGCAGCTGGAACAGGGAGCGACGTCGAGGGCACACTGAAGCTTTCTTT. V and J are TRBV7-9 and TRBJ1-1, with TRBD1 as a possible D gene (6 bases). There are 18 residues in the CDR3. The V end lost 4 bases, the J end lost 3 bases, and 24 bases lay between the germline ends. Germline lookup yields CDR1 SEHNR and CDR2 FQNEAQ (reference sequence).

The chain joins TRBV28 to TRBJ1-2, with D hard to call. Trimming removed 6 bases from V and 4 bases from J, with 12 bases in between. The CDR3 has 13 amino acids. Germline CDR1 and CDR2: MDHEN and SYDVKM. CDR3 in amino acids: CASSPPRSYGYTF. CDR3 DNA sequence: TGTGCCAGCAGCCCTCCTCGAAGCTATGGCTACACCTTC.

This clonotype was seen repeatedly, ten times or more. The chain is built from TRBV12-5 and TRBJ1-5; 9 nucleotides align to TRBD1. The germline V gene encodes CDR1 LGHNT and CDR2 FRNRAP. V lost 4 bases and J lost 2; bases outside the gene matches: 6. The CDR3 runs to 16 residues. This chain's CDR3 is CASGSDRGLGNQPQHF. The CDR3 region has the DNA TGTGCTAGTGGTTCGGACAGGGGCCTTGGCAATCAGCCCCAGCATTTT.

The J gene is TRBJ2-1, the V gene TRBV20-1; the match to TRBD2 covers 7 bases. The CDR3 consists of 17 residues. Trimming took 2 bases from V and 9 from J; bases not matched to a gene: 19. Germline values: CDR1 DFQATT, CDR2 SNEGSKA (reference sequence). CDR3 protein: CSARSLTGAGIYGEQFF. The CDR3 DNA reads TGCAGTGCTAGAAGCCTAACGGGAGCGGGGATATATGGTGAGCAGTTCTTC.

This clonotype was observed a few times. The genes are TRBV15 and TRBJ2-7, with D possibly being TRBD2 (7 bases). Germline V gene sequence: CDR1 LNHNV, CDR2 YYDKDF (reference sequence). There are 15 residues in the CDR3. V lost 1 base, J lost 7 bases, and 17 bases lay in between. As DNA, the CDR3 is TGTGCCACCAGCAGAGTCGGGGGGCCGCTAAATGAGCAGTACTTC. Translating it yields CATSRVGGPLNEQYF.

The table lists this clonotype with a few counts. This rearrangement joins TRBV28 to TRBJ2-2, with D tentatively TRBD2 (6 bases). The CDR3 contains 15 residues. CDR1 and CDR2 (germline): MDHEN, SYDVKM. Trimming took 5 bases from V and 3 from J, leaving 13 bases between them. The CDR3 loop reads CASSGGDSYTGELFF. Here the CDR3 DNA reads TGTGCCAGCAGTGGAGGGGACTCCTACACCGGGGAGCTGTTTTTT.

This clonotype was seen only a few times. The rearrangement joins TRBV18 to TRBJ2-3; D not resolved. Germline V CDR1 and CDR2: KGHSH, LQKENI. This CDR3 spans 16 amino acids. Trimming removed 5 bases at V and 7 bases at J, with 22 bases between. The CDR3 loop is CASSSPVEWSLNTQYF. CDR3 in DNA: TGTGCCAGCTCATCCCCGGTGGAGTGGTCCTTGAATACGCAGTATTTT.

This sequence joins TRBV7-2 and TRBJ2-7, with D unclear. This CDR3 has 13 amino acids. Germline values: CDR1 SGHTA, CDR2 FQGNSA. The V end was cut by 3 bases, the J end by 3 bases, with 9 bases between. The CDR3, as DNA: TGTGCCAGCAGCTTCCAGCGCGGCTACGAGCAGTACTTC. Amino acids: CASSFQRGYEQYF.

This clonotype was recorded at least ten times. The chain recombines TRBV6-5 with TRBJ2-1; 7 nucleotides agree with TRBD1. The CDR3 consists of 16 residues. Germline-derived CDR1 and CDR2 are MNHEY and SVGAGI. Germline trimming cut 6 bases from V and 4 bases from J; bases unmatched to any gene: 12. CDR3 protein: CASSPTGYKGYNEQFF. The CDR3 region has the DNA TGTGCCAGCAGCCCGACAGGGTATAAGGGTTACAATGAGCAGTTCTTC.

The chain carries TRBV6-5 and TRBJ1-2; a weak D match, TRBD1 (5 bases). There are 14 residues in the CDR3. The V end lost 2 bases, the J end lost 4 bases, and 11 bases lay between the germline ends. Germline values: CDR1 MNHEY, CDR2 SVGAGI. The CDR3 DNA sequence: TGTGCCAGCAGTTACGGGGCAGCGATCTATGGCTACACCTTC. Translating it yields CASSYGAAIYGYTF.

This clonotype was seen many times. The rearrangement links TRBV9 to TRBJ1-1, with D uncertain. Germline V lookup: CDR1 SGDLS, CDR2 YYNGEE. V was cut by 1 base and J by 1 base, with 5 bases left in between. The CDR3 covers 13 residues. CDR3 sequence (DNA): TGTGCCAGCAGCGTACGCCCGAACACTGAAGCTTTCTTT. Translated: CASSVRPNTEAFF.